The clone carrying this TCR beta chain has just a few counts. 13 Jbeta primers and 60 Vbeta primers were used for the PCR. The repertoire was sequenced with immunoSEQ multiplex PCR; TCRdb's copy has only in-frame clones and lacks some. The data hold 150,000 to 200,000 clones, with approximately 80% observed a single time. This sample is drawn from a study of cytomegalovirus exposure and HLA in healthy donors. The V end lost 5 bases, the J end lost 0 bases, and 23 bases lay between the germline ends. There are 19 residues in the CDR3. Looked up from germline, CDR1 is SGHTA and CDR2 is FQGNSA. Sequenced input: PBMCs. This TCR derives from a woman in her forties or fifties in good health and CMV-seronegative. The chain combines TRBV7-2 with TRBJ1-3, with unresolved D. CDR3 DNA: TGTGCCAGCAGCAAGCGCGGGAGGGCAGGATCGTCCTCTGGAAACACCATATATTTT. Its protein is CASSKRGRAGSSSGNTIYF.